This TCR beta chain originates from a study of T cell responses to AZD1222 COVID-19 vaccine (dated by TCRdb to the early 2020s). Regarding the complete study: AZD1222 recipients given second doses at about 4 weeks or at about 12 weeks were pooled, since spike-specific TCR depth and breadth were not found to differ between the two schedules. TCR sequencing was performed for roughly 250 trial participants, of whom roughly 200 were given two doses of AZD1222 and around 25 were given two doses of MenACWY control vaccine. Enrollment into the trials was organized by age into subgroups of 18-55, 56-69 and 70-plus years, and those subgroups contained roughly 150, 30 and 60 TCR-sequenced participants, respectively. Study-wide conclusions, independent of this receptor: The 56-69-year group was small, and its depth increase did not reach significance, likely because of low power. Epitopes outside the regions mutated in the B.1.351 and B.1.1.7 variants were reportedly recognized by nearly half of the unique spike-specific TCRs. Conclusions about previously exposed vaccinees are limited because only a handful of AZD1222 recipients were SARS-CoV-2 seropositive at baseline. Because no day 14 peak-response samples were available, repertoires were characterized only after the peak T cell response. Most participants were white British and females outnumbered males, and the authors suggested that clonal diversity may have been underestimated. CD4 TCRs associated with the vaccine covered the entire spike protein, and the dominant responses were in regions 160-218 and 743-854. A significant rise in spike-specific TCR breadth and depth was observed after two AZD1222 doses relative to day 0 and relative to MenACWY recipients.

Cut back by 3 bases and 0 bases, the V and J ends lie 6 bases apart. As encoded in the germline V gene (reference sequence), CDR1 is SEHNR while CDR2 is FQNEAQ. The CDR3 holds 14 amino acids from the cysteine to the phenylalanine. The only DNA kept is the CDR3, 42 bases in frame from the first base. The CDR3 regions of human TCRbeta chains were subjected to immunosequencing. In the paper's pipeline: TCRs in the repertoires were matched against a reference library of SARS-CoV-2-specific TCRs that had been generated with the MIRA antigen-specificity platform. Breadth was defined as the fraction of unique TCRs that were SARS-CoV-2-associated. Depth was defined as the fraction of total T cells that were SARS-CoV-2-associated. Using the MIRA data, each spike-specific TCR was assigned both to the spike region to which the TCR was reactive and to a CD4 or CD8 class. Log10-transformed breadth and depth values were compared by one-way ANOVA with Sidak's multiple comparisons tests. Imported from immuneACCESS, the table was reduced by TCRdb to in-frame sequences with V and J called. These copies leave out some clones; in studies compared against another copy, an unresolved V gene accounts for under half, and the cause of the remainder is not known. V and J calls and clone size come straight from that table; D and trimming were deduced from the DNA. The sample table holds fewer than 120,000 clones, of which about 88% were seen once. The top ten hold 1.6% of the sample.

The time point label here, explained by the study, means: baseline before first vaccination. The vaccinee samples were drawn from two UK trials, COV001 and COV002, one of which was a single-blind randomized controlled phase 2/3 trial testing AZD1222 (ChAdOx1 nCoV-19) in healthy adults. Trial participant PBMC samples were collected at day 0 and day 28 after the second dose for TCRbeta chain sequencing. On this clone itself: The clone's antigen remains unknown. No base-level quality is on record; no much larger clone is a single base apart.

The sequenced sample was peripheral blood, obtained on day 0 of AZD1222 vaccination. The TCR sequence derives from an adult in good health. The sequence links TRBV7-9 to TRBJ1-3; a weak D assignment points to TRBD1 (5 bases agree). The CDR3 reads as follows: CASSLTVSGNTIYF. The nucleotide sequence is TGTGCCAGCAGCTTGACAGTCTCTGGAAACACCATATATTTT.